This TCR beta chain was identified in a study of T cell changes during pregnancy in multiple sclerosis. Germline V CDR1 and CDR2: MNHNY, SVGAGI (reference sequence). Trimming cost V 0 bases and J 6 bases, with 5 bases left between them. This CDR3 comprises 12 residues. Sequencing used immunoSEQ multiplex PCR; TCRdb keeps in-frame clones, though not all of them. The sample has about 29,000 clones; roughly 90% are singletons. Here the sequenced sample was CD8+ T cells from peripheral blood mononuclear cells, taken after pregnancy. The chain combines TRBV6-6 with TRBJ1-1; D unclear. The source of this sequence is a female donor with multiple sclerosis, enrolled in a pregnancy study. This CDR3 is CASSYSAAEAFF. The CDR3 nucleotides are TGTGCCAGCAGTTACTCGGCAGCTGAAGCTTTCTTT.